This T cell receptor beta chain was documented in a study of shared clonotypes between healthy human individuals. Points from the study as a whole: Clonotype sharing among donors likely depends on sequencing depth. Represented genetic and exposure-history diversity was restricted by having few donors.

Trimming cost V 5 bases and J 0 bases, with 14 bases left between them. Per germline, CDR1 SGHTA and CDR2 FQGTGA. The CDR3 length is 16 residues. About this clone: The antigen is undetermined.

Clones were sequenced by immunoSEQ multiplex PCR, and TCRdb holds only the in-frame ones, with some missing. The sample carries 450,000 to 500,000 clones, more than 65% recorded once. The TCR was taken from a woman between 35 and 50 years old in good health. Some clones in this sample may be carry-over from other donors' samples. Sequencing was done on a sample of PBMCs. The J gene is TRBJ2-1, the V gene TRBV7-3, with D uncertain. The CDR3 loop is CASSRSPVPSYNEQFF. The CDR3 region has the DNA TGTGCCAGCAGCCGTTCGCCCGTTCCCTCCTACAATGAGCAGTTCTTC.